These T cell receptor beta chains were read from a single sample in a study of shared clonotypes between healthy human individuals. Repertoires were generated with immunoSEQ multiplex PCR, while TCRdb's copy carries only in-frame clones and drops some. The data hold about 1.1 million clones, with 75% to 85% observed a single time. Material for sequencing was memory CD4+ T cells from PBMCs. The receptors come from a man in his late teens or twenties in good health. Some clones in this sample may be carry-over from other donors' samples. The CDR3 runs from the conserved cysteine through the conserved F or W. The D gene is left open where the match is weak. A row's size may be missing; if present it is once, few, many or a size class.

D gene,clone size,J gene,V gene,CDR3 DNA,CDR3 protein
NA,NA,TRBJ1-4,TRBV2,TGTGCCAGCAGTGTTTTGGGGCCACGGGGGAAACTGTTTTTT,CASSVLGPRGKLFF
NA,few,TRBJ1-2,TRBV10-3,TGTGCCATCAGTGAAGCTAAGGGGCGCAGAGGCTACACCTTC,CAISEAKGRRGYTF
TRBD2,few,TRBJ2-3,TRBV27,TGTGCCAGCAGTTTATTGGCGGGAGTCGATACGCAGTATTTT,CASSLLAGVDTQYF
NA,NA,TRBJ2-3,TRBV6-6,TGTGCCAGCAGTTACTCGACCGGGAGTGCCGCTACGCAGTATTTT,CASSYSTGSAATQYF
TRBD2,NA,TRBJ2-1,TRBV6-5,TGTGCCAGCAGTTACTCAGCTAGCGGGAGCAGCAATGAGCAGTTCTTC,CASSYSASGSSNEQFF
NA,NA,TRBJ1-2,TRBV9,TGTGCCAGCAGCGTAGGACAGCCAAAAGGTAGTGGCTACACCTTC,CASSVGQPKGSGYTF
NA,NA,TRBJ2-3,TRBV4-1,TGCGCCAGCAGCCAGGATAGGGGGGCCAGCACAGATACGCAGTATTTT,CASSQDRGASTDTQYF
NA,NA,TRBJ2-1,TRBV23-1,TGCGCCAGCAGCCCTTCGGCCGGGGAATTAGGGTTCTTC,CASSPSAGELGFF
TRBD1,NA,TRBJ1-2,TRBV7-2,TGTGCCAGCAGCGGCCGGGACAGATATGGCTACACCTTC,CASSGRDRYGYTF
NA,once,TRBJ2-7,TRBV27,TGTGCCAGCAGGGGGCCGCCTCCCATCTCCTACGAGCAGTACTTC,CASRGPPPISYEQYF
NA,NA,TRBJ2-1,TRBV6-1,TGTGCCAGCAGCCCGATGACGAGGGGTGAGCAGTTCTTC,CASSPMTRGEQFF
NA,NA,TRBJ2-7,TRBV19,TGTGCCAGTAGTATGTATCCCTACGAGCAGTACTTC,CASSMYPYEQYF
TRBD1,NA,TRBJ2-3,TRBV27,TGTGCCAGCAGTTCTTATGGACAGGTTAGCACAGATACGCAGTATTTT,CASSSYGQVSTDTQYF
NA,NA,TRBJ1-3,TRBV7-2,TGTGCCAGCAGCTTAGTGGGGAGCTCTGGAAACACCATATATTTT,CASSLVGSSGNTIYF
NA,once,TRBJ1-3,TRBV27,TGTGCCAGCAAGGACATCAGCTCTGGAAACACCATATATTTT,CASKDISSGNTIYF
NA,NA,TRBJ2-1,TRBV28,TGTGCCAGCAGCCGATTGGGGATCTTTAATGAGCAGTTCTTC,CASSRLGIFNEQFF
TRBD1,many,TRBJ2-7,TRBV27,TGTGCCAGCTCCCCCCGGGGACAGGGGGCTTCCTCGCGCTACGAGCAGTACTTC,CASSPRGQGASSRYEQYF
NA,NA,TRBJ2-7,TRBV13,TGTGCCAGCAGCCCCCTCCCGGGACGGACCTACGAGCAGTACTTC,CASSPLPGRTYEQYF
NA,once,TRBJ1-5,TRBV18,TGTGCCAGCTCACCGAGCCTCCAGGGCCACAATAGCAATCAGCCCCAGCATTTT,CASSPSLQGHNSNQPQHF
NA,NA,TRBJ1-3,TRBV10-3,TGTGCCATCAGTGAGTCGTGGTCCTCTGGAAACACCATATATTTT,CAISESWSSGNTIYF
NA,NA,TRBJ1-2,TRBV30,TGTGCCACAGAGAGGGGGGGCAAATGGAATGGCTACACCTTC,CATERGGKWNGYTF
NA,NA,TRBJ2-7,TRBV6-1,TGTGCCAGCAGGGGGGCCCCCAGAGGTTCCGAGCAGTACTTC,CASRGAPRGSEQYF
NA,once,TRBJ2-2,TRBV5-1,TGCGCCAGCAGCTTCATAGGACAGAACACCGGGGAGCTGTTTTTT,CASSFIGQNTGELFF
NA,NA,TRBJ2-7,TRBV5-1,TGCGCCAGCAGCCGCAGTCACAGGGCCTCCTACGAGCAGTACTTC,CASSRSHRASYEQYF
NA,few,TRBJ2-5,TRBV15,TGTGCCACCAGCAGCTCATTTGCGACCCAGTACTTC,CATSSSFATQYF
TRBD2,NA,TRBJ2-7,TRBV5-1,TGCGCCAGCAGCTTCCCTAGCGGGAACTACGAGCAGTACTTC,CASSFPSGNYEQYF
TRBD1,NA,TRBJ1-2,TRBV5-1,TGCGCCAGCAGCAGAGATACAGGGGTACGGGGCTACACCTTC,CASSRDTGVRGYTF
NA,NA,TRBJ2-2,TRBV9,TGTGCCAGCACCGTGAACAGCACCGGGGAGCTGTTTTTT,CASTVNSTGELFF
TRBD1,NA,TRBJ2-5,TRBV28,TGTGCCAGCAGTTTATCGTACAGGGGTCAAGAGACCCAGTACTTC,CASSLSYRGQETQYF
NA,few,TRBJ1-5,TRBV4-1,TGCGCCAGCAGCAACCCGGGGGGCAATCAGCCCCAGCATTTT,CASSNPGGNQPQHF
NA,once,TRBJ2-5,TRBV15,TGTGCCACCAGCAAATACAGGGCGCGTGATAAAGAGACCCAGTACTTC,CATSKYRARDKETQYF
NA,NA,TRBJ1-2,TRBV21-1,TGTGCCAGCATCATAACGGGGGGATTCCGCTTC,CASIITGGFRF